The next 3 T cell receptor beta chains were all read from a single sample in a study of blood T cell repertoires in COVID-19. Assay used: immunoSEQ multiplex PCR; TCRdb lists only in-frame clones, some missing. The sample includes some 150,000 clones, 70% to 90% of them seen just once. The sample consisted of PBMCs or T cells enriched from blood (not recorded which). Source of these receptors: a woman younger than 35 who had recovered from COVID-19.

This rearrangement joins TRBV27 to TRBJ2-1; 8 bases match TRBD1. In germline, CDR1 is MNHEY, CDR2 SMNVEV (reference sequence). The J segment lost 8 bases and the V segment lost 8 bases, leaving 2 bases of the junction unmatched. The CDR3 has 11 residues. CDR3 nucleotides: TGTGCCAGCCAGGGGGCCCATGAGCAGTTCTTC. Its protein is CASQGAHEQFF.

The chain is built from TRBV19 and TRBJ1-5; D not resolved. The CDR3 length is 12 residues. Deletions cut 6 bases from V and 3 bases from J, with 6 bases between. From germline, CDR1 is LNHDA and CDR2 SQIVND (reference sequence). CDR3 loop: CASRFSNQPQHF. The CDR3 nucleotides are TGTGCCAGTAGGTTCTCCAATCAGCCCCAGCATTTT.

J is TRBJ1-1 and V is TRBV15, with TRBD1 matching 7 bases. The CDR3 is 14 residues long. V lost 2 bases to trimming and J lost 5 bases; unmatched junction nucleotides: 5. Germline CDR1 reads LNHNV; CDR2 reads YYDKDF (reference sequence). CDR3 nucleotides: TGTGCCACCAGCAGAAGACAGGGAAAAACTGAAGCTTTCTTT. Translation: CATSRRQGKTEAFF.